This TCR beta chain was retrieved from a study of identical twins (dated by TCRdb to 2015 to 2016). As for the study more broadly: To test whether fetal clonotypes persist, this study deep-sequenced TCR alpha and beta repertoires from monozygotic twins, from unrelated adults of various ages, and from cord blood. Replicate twin experiments were performed at different times using different library preparation protocols to rule out contamination.

Every donor was a healthy Caucasian. The researchers also sequenced three unrelated adults who were not twins: a male aged 18 to 29, a male aged 50 to 59, and a female aged 50 to 59. Using Miltenyi CD45RO+ enrichment and human naive T-cell isolation kits, memory (CD45RO+) and naive T cells were isolated from PBMC. On the study overall, not on this receptor specifically: Because the same donors could not be followed over many years, the conclusions depended on cross-sectional statistical analysis. Fewer insertions were carried by abundant cord blood beta clonotypes, a similar but weaker trend appeared in young adult naive repertoires, and no such trend appeared in memory repertoires. Zero-insertion analyses could be partly confounded by invariant T cells such as MAIT and iNKT, though diverse VJ usage argued against such confounding for most clonotypes. In beta out-of-frame sequences, excess twin sharing was weaker, because having fewer shared sequences lowered the signal-to-noise ratio. Out-of-frame TCR alpha sequences shared between twins showed an excess of low generation-probability sequences compared with coincidental sharing between unrelated individuals. Recombination models systematically underestimated out-of-frame TCR alpha sharing in monozygotic twins but agreed with sharing between unrelated individuals.

The receptor library was made with 5' RACE. Sequencing instrument: Illumina HiSeq 2000. Template switching introduced a universal primer binding site; the final cDNA contained a unique molecular identifier, enabling accurate counting of TCR cDNA molecules. First-strand cDNA for TCR alpha and beta chains was synthesized from specific primers in the conserved constant-segment region. Each cDNA library was double barcoded, with a SMART-Mk sample barcode plus Illumina barcodes, to control for contamination. TruSeq adapter sequences along with Illumina sample barcodes were introduced in two successive PCR steps. Sequencing of the TCR alpha and beta cDNA libraries was done on the Illumina HiSeq platform using custom primers. Processing in the source paper ran as follows. MiGEC processed the raw reads to extract unique molecular identifiers, while MiXCR was used to determine the CDR3 positions. Recombination models were inferred per individual with the repgenHMM and IGoR tools using an EM algorithm. The tcR package in R was used for shared clonotype analysis, with sharing normalized by the product of cloneset sizes. Out-of-frame nonproductive sequences were analyzed to study raw recombination free of thymic and clonal selection effects. In TCRdb, the public reads were trimmed at Q25 with fastp and aligned with MiXCR, with productive beta chains retained. Rows are unified per CDR3 protein, each entry keeping the most common DNA and genes. The V and J calls and clone size come from TCRdb's table, not from the authors' own analysis. In all, the sample holds 350,000 or so distinct CDR3 sequences, and about 10% of those were seen once. Jointly, the top ten make up roughly 9% of the sample.

This clonotype was seen a handful of times. Its antigen specificity is not known. Per-base qualities were not stored, and no clone one base away is much larger. The germline V gene provides CDR1 SQVTM and CDR2 ANQGSEA. Taken from cysteine to phenylalanine, the CDR3 has 14 residues. The entry retains the CDR3 DNA only, 42 bases that are in frame from base 1. Ends trimmed: V by 6 bases, J by 0 bases; bases unmatched to a gene: 4. The TCR was taken from a woman between 45 and 60 years old in good health. The V and J segments used are TRBV29-1 and TRBJ2-3, with 9 middle bases fitting TRBD1. The material sequenced was naive T cells sorted from blood. The meaning of the sample's cell subset or site label: cells isolated with a human naive T-cell isolation kit. The DNA sequence is as follows: TGCAGCGTCGGGACAGGGAGTAGCACAGATACGCAGTATTTT. Translated, it reads CSVGTGSSTDTQYF.